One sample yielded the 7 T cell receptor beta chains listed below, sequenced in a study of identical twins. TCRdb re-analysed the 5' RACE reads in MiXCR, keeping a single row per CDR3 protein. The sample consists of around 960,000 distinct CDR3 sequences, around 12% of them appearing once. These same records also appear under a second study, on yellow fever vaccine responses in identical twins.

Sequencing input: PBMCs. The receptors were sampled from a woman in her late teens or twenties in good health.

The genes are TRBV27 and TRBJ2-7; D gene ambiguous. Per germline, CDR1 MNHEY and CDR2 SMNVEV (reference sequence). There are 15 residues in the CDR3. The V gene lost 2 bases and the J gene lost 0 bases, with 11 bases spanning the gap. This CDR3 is CASSLGPPPSYEQYF. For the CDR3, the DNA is TGTGCCAGCAGTTTAGGGCCTCCCCCCTCCTACGAGCAGTACTTC.

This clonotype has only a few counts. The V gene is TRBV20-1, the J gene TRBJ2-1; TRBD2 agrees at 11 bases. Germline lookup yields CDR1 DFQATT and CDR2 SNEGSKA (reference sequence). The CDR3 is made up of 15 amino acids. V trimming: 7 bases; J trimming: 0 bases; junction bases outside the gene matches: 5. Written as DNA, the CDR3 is TGCAGTGAAACGACTAGCGGGGCCTCCTACAATGAGCAGTTCTTC. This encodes CSETTSGASYNEQFF.

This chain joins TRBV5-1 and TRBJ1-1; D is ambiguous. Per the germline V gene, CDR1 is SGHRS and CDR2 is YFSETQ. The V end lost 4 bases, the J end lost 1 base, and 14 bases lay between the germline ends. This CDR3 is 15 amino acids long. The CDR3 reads CASSLPGPGNTEAFF. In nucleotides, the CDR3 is TGCGCCAGCAGCCTCCCCGGCCCGGGGAACACTGAAGCTTTCTTT. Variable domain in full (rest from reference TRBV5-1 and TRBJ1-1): KAGVTQTPRYLIKTRGQQVTLSCSPISGHRSVSWYQQTPGQGLQFLFEYFSETQRNKGNFPGRFSGRQFSNSRSEMNVSTLELGDSALYLCASSLPGPGNTEAFFGQGTRLTVV.

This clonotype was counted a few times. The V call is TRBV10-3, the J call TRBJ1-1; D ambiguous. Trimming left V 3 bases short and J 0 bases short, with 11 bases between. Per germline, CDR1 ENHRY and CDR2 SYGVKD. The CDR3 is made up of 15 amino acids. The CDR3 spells CAISDGGFMNTEAFF. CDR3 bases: TGTGCCATCAGTGATGGCGGCTTTATGAACACTGAAGCTTTCTTT.

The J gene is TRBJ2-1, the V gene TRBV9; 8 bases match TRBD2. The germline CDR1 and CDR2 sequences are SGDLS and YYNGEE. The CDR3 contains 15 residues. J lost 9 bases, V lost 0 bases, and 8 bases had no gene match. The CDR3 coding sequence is TGTGCCAGCAGCGTAGTATTAGCGGGACCAGGTGAGCAGTTCTTC. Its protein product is CASSVVLAGPGEQFF.

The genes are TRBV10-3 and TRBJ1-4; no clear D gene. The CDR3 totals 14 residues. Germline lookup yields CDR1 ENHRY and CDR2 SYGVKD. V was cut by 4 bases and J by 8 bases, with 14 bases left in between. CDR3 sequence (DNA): TGTGCCATCAGTGGCCGGCCCCGGGAGGAAAAACTGTTTTTT. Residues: CAISGRPREEKLFF.

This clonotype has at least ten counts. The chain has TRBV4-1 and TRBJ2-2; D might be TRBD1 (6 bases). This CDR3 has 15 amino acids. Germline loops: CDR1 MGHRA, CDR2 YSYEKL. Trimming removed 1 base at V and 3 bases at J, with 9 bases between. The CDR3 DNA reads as TGCGCCAGCAGCCAAGCCCCAGGGGACACCGGGGAGCTGTTTTTT. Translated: CASSQAPGDTGELFF.